This T cell receptor (beta chain) was retrieved from a study of vaccination and CD4 T cells after COVID-19. Study information: Control cultures received a CEFX pool, an HIV-1 Nef pool, or no peptide.

The treatment was: approximately 10-day PBMC culture with coronavirus spike peptide pools or control peptides (ViraFEST assay). Sequenced with the Oncomine TCR Beta short-read assay was DNA taken from cultured CD4+ T cells. Scientists extracted genomic DNA from CD4+ T cells grown in culture. MiXCR was run by TCRdb on the PCR reads, yielding one entry per CDR3 protein. The table lists over 11,000 distinct CDR3 sequences, approximately 21% of them singletons. Details on this clonotype: Antigen: not known.

Per the germline V gene, CDR1 is MNHEY and CDR2 is SVGEGT. Trimming took 6 bases from V and 5 from J, leaving 29 bases between them. This CDR3 region has 18 residues. V gene TRBV6-2 or TRBV6-3 combines with J gene TRBJ2-7; weak D call: TRBD2 (6 bases). Sequenced sample: cultured CD4+ T cells from blood. The clonotype was recovered from a human donor with COVID-19. CDR3 residues: CASSPLQPGFGGANEQYF. The DNA for the CDR3 is TGTGCCAGCAGCCCCCTCCAGCCGGGCTTTGGAGGGGCCAACGAGCAGTACTTC.